Here is one T cell receptor beta chain with its context. Its antigen is undetermined. The data derive from a study of T cell responses to AZD1222 COVID-19 vaccine. Study conclusions and caveats: Baseline serology detected seropositivity in only a handful of AZD1222 recipients. The donor cohort was predominantly white British with a female majority, and clonal diversity may have been underestimated.

This CDR3 comprises 17 residues. After removal of 3 bases from V and 5 bases from J, the junction contained 8 bases not matched to a gene. Germline CDR1 is LGHDT and CDR2 is YNNKEL (reference sequence). Sequencing used immunoSEQ multiplex PCR; TCRdb keeps in-frame clones, though not all of them. The sample holds approximately 150,000 clones, about 92% seen once. This TCR derives from an adult in good health. V is TRBV3-1 (or the pseudogene TRBV3-2) and J is TRBJ2-1, with TRBD2 identical over 12 bases. The sequencing here drew on peripheral blood, taken on day 0 of MenACWY control vaccination. This CDR3 is CASSHHGLAGRNNEQFF. The CDR3 DNA sequence: TGTGCCAGCAGCCACCACGGACTAGCGGGACGTAACAATGAGCAGTTCTTC.